The following is a T cell receptor (beta chain) sequence with its context. Its antigen is as yet unknown. The CDR3 has 14 amino acids. CDR1 and CDR2 (germline): WSHSY, SAAADI. The germline V and J ends were trimmed by 0 bases and 5 bases, with 10 bases remaining between them. The sample originates from a study of Ad26.COV2.S vaccination and SARS-CoV-2 variants. The wider study: Ad26.COV2.S shots went into the muscle once or twice, 56 days apart.

General study results and limits: Recipients of vaccine and of placebo showed similar breadth of their non-spike TCR repertoires.

Some clones are missing from TCRdb's copy, which holds only in-frame ones; the method was immunoSEQ multiplex PCR. Counted here are about 320,000 clones, about 82% occurring once; the ten biggest clones make up roughly 2.1%. Regarding treatment: about 20 received Ad26.COV2.S at low or high dose, single or two shots; about five received placebo; per-sample allocation not given. Repertoires come from day 63 after the first vaccine or placebo injection. At a Boston site, the person donating was an adult of 18-55 years. The vaccine delivered Wuhan-strain SARS-CoV-2 spike through an Ad26 vector. This TCR derives from a person aged 18-65 years who received the Ad26.COV2.S COVID-19 vaccine or a placebo. The J gene is TRBJ1-1, the V gene TRBV10-2; D not resolved. Sequenced material: peripheral blood, taken in a trial of Ad26.COV2.S vaccine versus placebo. This CDR3 is CASSESSWGTEAFF. The CDR3 nucleotides read TGCGCCAGCAGTGAGTCTTCCTGGGGAACTGAAGCTTTCTTT.